The entry below describes one T cell receptor (beta chain). These data are taken from a study of T cell repertoires in cytomegalovirus infection. Per germline, CDR1 DFQATT and CDR2 SNEGSKA (reference sequence). The CDR3 totals 14 residues. The V end was cut by 1 base, the J end by 0 bases, with 7 bases between. A single record per CDR3 protein comes from TCRdb applying MiXCR to the reads. The sample includes 350,000 to 550,000 distinct CDR3 sequences, approximately 31% seen only once; the top ten take roughly 13%. This chain uses TRBV20-1 with TRBJ2-4; D is perhaps TRBD1 (5 bases). The sequencing input was PBMCs. The source of this sequence is a human donor in good health (CMV status not recorded). Some clones in this sample may be carry-over from other donors' samples. CDR3 sequence reads: CSARVQGAKNIQYF. CDR3 in DNA: TGCAGTGCTAGAGTTCAGGGAGCCAAAAACATTCAGTACTTC.